These 28 T cell receptor beta chains came from one sample sequenced in a study of blood T cells in healthy people across ages. The second PCR ran roughly 6 to 12 cycles with a sample-barcoded 5' primer and J-beta primers. TCRdb processed the 5' RACE reads anew with MiXCR; each CDR3 protein has one entry. The sample has under 800,000 distinct CDR3 sequences, roughly 21% seen once. Sample: blood. These receptors all stem from an older man in good health.

With regard to this clonotype: One junction end does not reproduce the germline sequence, and a read error may be involved. The J gene is TRBJ2-7, the V gene TRBV18, with D maybe TRBD1 (5 bases). CDR1 is KGHSH and CDR2 is LQKENI in the germline V gene. The CDR3 consists of 13 residues. This CDR3 is CASSPQATYEQYF. The CDR3 bases are TGTGCCAGCTCGCCACAGGCCACCTACGAGCAGTACTTC.

To note about this clonotype: This could be a read error, since a much larger clone is one nucleotide away. This rearrangement joins TRBV20-1 to TRBJ2-7; 8 positions match TRBD2. The CDR3 has 13 amino acids. The germline CDR1 and CDR2 sequences are DFQATT and SNEGSKA (reference sequence). The CDR3 coding sequence is TGCAGTGCAAATAGCGGGGACTCCTACGAGCAGTGCTTC. Translating gives CSANSGDSYEQCF.

The chain is built from TRBV6-5 and TRBJ2-1; 10 bases are shared with TRBD2. Germline lookup yields CDR1 MNHEY and CDR2 SVGAGI. Losses at the gene ends were 0 bases for V and 6 bases for J; bases not matched to a gene: 8. CDR3 length: 17 amino acids. DNA of the CDR3: TGTGCCAGCAGTTACTCGGCTAGCGGGAGAGGGGGCAATGAGCAGTTCTTC. This sequence encodes CASSYSASGRGGNEQFF.

V gene TRBV28 combines with J gene TRBJ2-4; tentative D call: TRBD1 (6 bases). The CDR3 is 13 amino acids. The germline V gene has CDR1 MDHEN and CDR2 SYDVKM. Trimming pared 2 bases from V and 14 bases from J, leaving 16 bases between. The CDR3 protein is CASSLGQLGTKYF. In DNA, the CDR3 is TGTGCCAGCAGTTTAGGACAGCTGGGTACGAAGTACTTC.

This chain joins TRBV20-1 and TRBJ1-5, with TRBD1 matching over 8 bases. Germline-derived CDR1 and CDR2 are DFQATT and SNEGSKA (reference sequence). The V segment lost 5 bases and the J segment 4 bases; nucleotides outside the gene matches: 7. The CDR3 sequence is 14 residues long. This CDR3 reads CSAPTGGGNQPQHF. CDR3 coding DNA: TGCAGTGCTCCCACAGGGGGAGGAAATCAGCCCCAGCATTTT.

As regards this clonotype: One end of the junction is discordant with germline, which a read error may explain. The chain carries TRBV6-4 and TRBJ2-3; no clear D. Per the germline V gene, CDR1 is MRHNA and CDR2 is SNTAGT. The CDR3 is made up of 13 amino acids. In nucleotides, the CDR3 is TGTGCCGGCAGCTTCCGAACGACAGATACGCAGTATTTT. Its protein is CAGSFRTTDTQYF.

There are a few counts of this clonotype. The rearrangement links TRBV3-1 to TRBJ2-1; D remains ambiguous. The DNA end favors TRBJ2-7, so the J call may be wrong. Germline CDR1 LGHDT, CDR2 YNNKEL (reference sequence). The CDR3 covers 12 residues. CDR3 sequence reads: CASSQATYEQYF. DNA of the CDR3: TGTGCCAGCAGCCAAGCCACCTACGAGCAGTACTTC.

J is TRBJ2-1 and V is TRBV5-1, with TRBD2 as a possible D gene (6 bases). Per the germline V gene, CDR1 is SGHRS and CDR2 is YFSETQ. The ends were cut back, 6 bases at V and 0 bases at J, with 16 bases in the middle. This CDR3 is 16 amino acids long. CDR3 protein: CASKRDSRFSYNEQFF. The CDR3 nucleotides are TGCGCCAGCAAACGGGACTCGAGATTCTCCTACAATGAGCAGTTCTTC.

A few counts support this clonotype. V is TRBV11-1 and J is TRBJ1-1; D is uncertain. Germline loops: CDR1 SGHAT, CDR2 FQDESV (reference sequence). The V end was cut by 4 bases, the J end by 0 bases, with 9 bases between. The CDR3 has 14 amino acids. DNA for the CDR3: TGTGCCAGCAGCTCACCTCCGTTGAACACTGAAGCTTTCTTT. Its protein is CASSSPPLNTEAFF.

To note about this clonotype: The junction and the germline gene differ at one end; a read error may be behind it. V usage is TRBV5-1 and J usage is TRBJ2-1; TRBD1 or TRBD2 may be the D gene (6 bases each). This CDR3 is built from 14 residues. Germline lookup yields CDR1 SGHRS and CDR2 YFSETQ. CDR3 sequence reads: CANSLGGRDNEQFF. CDR3 bases: TGCGCCAACAGCTTGGGGGGCAGGGATAATGAGCAGTTCTTC.

The rearrangement joins TRBV15 to TRBJ2-5; TRBD2 might be the D (6 bases). The CDR3 totals 14 residues. CDR1 is LNHNV, CDR2 YYDKDF, per germline (reference sequence). V lost 0 bases and J 5 bases, leaving 10 bases between the germline ends. CDR3 sequence reads: CATSRDRGKETQYF. CDR3 nucleotide sequence: TGTGCCACCAGCAGAGATCGGGGGAAGGAGACCCAGTACTTC. Using reference TRBV15 and TRBJ2-5 for the parts outside the CDR3, the full variable domain is DAMVIQNPRYQVTQFGKPVTLSCSQTLNHNVMYWYQQKSSQAPKLLFHYYDKDFNNEADTPDNFQSRRPNTSFCFLDIRSPGLGDTAMYLCATSRDRGKETQYFGPGTRLLVL.

The chain uses TRBV5-1 and TRBJ1-4; 7 bases align to TRBD1. Unmatched junction bases numbered 7, after V lost 3 bases and J lost 2 bases. The CDR3 has 16 residues. Germline CDR1 SGHRS, CDR2 YFSETQ. CDR3 DNA sequence: TGCGCCAGCAGCTCGACAGGGCTGGTGACTAATGAAAAACTGTTTTTT. Protein product: CASSSTGLVTNEKLFF.

This chain connects TRBV20-1 to TRBJ1-3; D perhaps matches TRBD1 (6 bases). This CDR3 contains 15 residues. Trimming took off 3 bases at V and 0 bases at J, with 12 bases between the two ends. Germline V gene lookup returns CDR1 DFQATT and CDR2 SNEGSKA (reference sequence). The CDR3 DNA is TGCAGTGCTAGCTCAGGGGACTTCTCTGGAAACACCATATATTTT. This translates into CSASSGDFSGNTIYF.

Only one count was recorded for this clonotype. The CDR3 DNA sequence: TGTGCCAGCAGCTTAGACGTTCCTCCTATTGGCTACACCTTC. Residues: CASSLDVPPIGYTF. This chain joins TRBV7-9 and TRBJ1-2; D is undetermined. Per germline, CDR1 SEHNR and CDR2 FQNEAQ (reference sequence). The CDR3 runs to 14 residues. V was pared by 1 base and J by 7 bases, with 13 bases between.

This clonotype occurred a few times. The chain carries TRBV20-1 and TRBJ1-3, with 12 bases lining up with TRBD1. The ends lost 1 base at V and 2 bases at J; junction bases unmatched: 0. Germline CDR1 and CDR2: DFQATT and SNEGSKA (reference sequence). This CDR3 spans 15 amino acids. For the CDR3, the DNA is TGCAGTGCTAGAGGGGACAGGGGGCCTGGAAACACCATATATTTT. Translated, it gives CSARGDRGPGNTIYF.

The J gene is TRBJ2-4, the V gene TRBV20-1; a possible D gene is TRBD1 (5 bases). Per the germline V gene, CDR1 is DFQATT and CDR2 is SNEGSKA (reference sequence). CDR3 length equals 15 residues. The V gene lost 3 bases and the J gene lost 0 bases, with 12 bases spanning the gap. The CDR3 DNA reads TGCAGTGCTAGTATAGGGGCACAAGCCAAAAACATTCAGTACTTC. Protein product: CSASIGAQAKNIQYF.

This clonotype has ten or more counts. The V call is TRBV12-3 or TRBV12-4, the J call TRBJ2-3; 10 nucleotides align to TRBD2. With V trimmed by 5 bases and J by 2 bases, 7 bases remained unmatched. This CDR3 has 16 amino acids. In DNA form, the CDR3 reads TGTGCCAGCAGTAGCCGGACTAGCGGAGTCACAGATACGCAGTATTTT. Protein product: CASSSRTSGVTDTQYF.

This clonotype was counted a few times. The chain recombines TRBV18 with TRBJ2-3; the D gene is possibly TRBD2 (6 bases). Germline CDR1 KGHSH, CDR2 LQKENI. The V end lost 3 bases, the J end lost 1 base, and 11 bases lay between the germline ends. The CDR3 is 15 residues long. Here the CDR3 reads CASSPGSSGTDTQYF. The CDR3 DNA reads as TGTGCCAGCTCACCCGGGTCTAGCGGCACAGATACGCAGTATTTT.

There are a few counts of this clonotype. The CDR3 nucleotides read TGTGCCAGCAGTCCGACTAGCGGGGACACCGGGGAGCTGTTTTTT. Protein product: CASSPTSGDTGELFF. The rearrangement links TRBV6-1 to TRBJ2-2, with 11 bases aligning to TRBD2. Germline assignment: CDR1 MNHNS and CDR2 SASEGT. The CDR3 is 15 residues long. J gave up 3 bases and V 5 bases, and 2 bases lay outside the gene matches.

This clonotype has a handful of counts. The chain combines TRBV20-1 with TRBJ1-4, with TRBD1 matching 12 bases. The germline CDR1 and CDR2 sequences are DFQATT and SNEGSKA (reference sequence). V trimming: 6 bases; J trimming: 2 bases; junction bases outside the gene matches: 1. The CDR3 sequence is 14 residues long. CDR3 sequence (DNA): TGCAGTGCAGGGACAGGGGGCACTAATGAAAAACTGTTTTTT. It yields the protein CSAGTGGTNEKLFF.

This clonotype was seen ten or more times. The chain has TRBV27 and TRBJ2-3, with D uncertain. This CDR3 contains 13 residues. The V gene lost 4 bases and the J gene lost 0 bases, with 5 bases spanning the gap. Germline values: CDR1 MNHEY, CDR2 SMNVEV (reference sequence). The CDR3 region has the DNA TGTGCCAGCAGTTCCTACAGCACAGATACGCAGTATTTT. It encodes CASSSYSTDTQYF.

This clonotype was seen ten or more times. The chain links TRBV20-1 to TRBJ2-7; tentatively, D is TRBD2 (6 bases). The CDR3 totals 11 residues. Germline CDR1 reads DFQATT; CDR2 reads SNEGSKA (reference sequence). Trimming pared 7 bases from V and 5 bases from J, leaving 12 bases between. CDR3 residues: CSVRGVDEQYF. As DNA, the CDR3 is TGCAGTGTCCGCGGGGTGGACGAGCAGTACTTC.

This clonotype was counted only a few times. The chain links TRBV5-1 to TRBJ2-7; 8 nucleotides align to TRBD1. The CDR3 sequence is 13 residues long. The V gene end was trimmed by 5 bases and the J gene end by 4 bases; junction bases not matched to a gene: 5. Germline CDR1 SGHRS, CDR2 YFSETQ. The CDR3 is CASRRTGSYEQYF. DNA for the CDR3: TGCGCCAGCAGAAGGACAGGGTCGTACGAGCAGTACTTC.

This clonotype was counted only a few times. The chain recombines TRBV12-5 with TRBJ1-5, with D hard to call. This CDR3 spans 12 amino acids. V lost 5 bases, J lost 10 bases, and 12 bases lay in between. Per germline, CDR1 LGHNT and CDR2 FRNRAP. CDR3 sequence: CASGKSAGPQHF. Here the CDR3 DNA reads TGTGCTAGTGGTAAGAGTGCGGGCCCCCAGCATTTT.

This rearrangement joins TRBV24-1 to TRBJ2-5; tentatively, D is TRBD1 (5 bases). The DNA end favors TRBJ2-7, so the J call may be wrong. Germline CDR1 is KGHDR and CDR2 is SFDVKD. This CDR3 is 15 amino acids long. The CDR3 protein is CATSDLGRDVHEQYF. The CDR3 region has the DNA TGTGCCACCAGTGATTTGGGCAGGGATGTCCACGAGCAGTACTTC.

The CDR3 here is CASSLSVQPQHF. CDR3 bases: TGTGCCAGCAGTTTAAGCGTCCAGCCCCAGCATTTT. The chain joins TRBV28 to TRBJ1-5, with unresolved D. The germline V and J ends were trimmed by 2 bases and 7 bases, with 6 bases remaining between them. The CDR3 consists of 12 residues. Germline lookup yields CDR1 MDHEN and CDR2 SYDVKM.

This clonotype has at least ten counts. V is TRBV28 and J is TRBJ2-1, with 8 bases that match TRBD2. The CDR3 contains 19 residues. Germline CDR1 is MDHEN and CDR2 is SYDVKM. V lost 4 bases and J lost 2; bases outside the gene matches: 16. The CDR3 nucleotides are TGTGCCAGCAGTTCCTCCGGGAGGGCCCTTATAGTTGCCTACAATGAGCAGTTCTTC. As protein: CASSSSGRALIVAYNEQFF.

This clonotype was seen only a few times. The chain combines TRBV20-1 with TRBJ2-4, with D perhaps TRBD2 (6 bases). Trimming stripped 8 bases from V and 7 bases from J, with 15 bases between. Germline CDR1 reads DFQATT; CDR2 reads SNEGSKA (reference sequence). This CDR3 region has 12 residues. The CDR3 DNA reads as TGCAGTTCGGGCGGGATGGGGAACATTCAGTACTTC. This translates into CSSGGMGNIQYF.